This T cell receptor beta chain was sequenced during a study of cytomegalovirus exposure and HLA in healthy donors. Whole-study context: Earlier, 100 million to 120 million unique TCR beta sequences were recovered from around 190 million T cells by an analysis. From donors who were HLA-typed, an early data release held 75 million to 85 million unique TCRs.

The primer mix had 60 Vbeta and 13 Jbeta primers. Measured with immunoSEQ multiplex PCR; TCRdb has only the in-frame clones, and not every one. The repertoire consists of about 150,000 clones, with nearly 80% occurring once and the leading ten covering about 13%. In this sample, this clone turned up once. What it recognizes is unknown. Germline V gene lookup returns CDR1 SNHLY and CDR2 FYNNEI. CDR3 size: 15 residues. V lost 7 bases and J lost 5; bases outside the gene matches: 11. General study points: Productive status was seen about 90% or about 30% of the time for most TCR beta V segments in an earlier analysis. When a later analysis was performed, an Asian-associated ancestry cluster reportedly had fewer N-insertions than the approximately 690-donor mean.

The sample comprised PBMCs. The receptor comes from a man younger than 45 in good health and CMV-seropositive. The chain combines TRBV2 with TRBJ2-3, with 8 bases aligning to TRBD2. The CDR3 loop reads CASTNSAGVRDTQYF. The CDR3 nucleotides read TGTGCCAGCACTAACTCAGCGGGAGTTCGAGATACGCAGTATTTT.